This T cell receptor beta chain was observed in a study of cytomegalovirus exposure and HLA in healthy donors. Study-wide points: After further analysis at a later stage, 16,951 TCR beta sequences were associated with HLA alleles at 0.05 false discovery rate.

Both 60 Vbeta primers and 13 Jbeta primers went into the PCR. Original processing notes: The count from a later analysis was 65 million to 90 million unique TCR beta chains, 9.5 million to 11 million of them shared. Clones were read by immunoSEQ multiplex PCR, and TCRdb kept only the in-frame ones, dropping some. The V and J calls and clone size were taken over from that table, and D and trimming were inferred from the DNA. The sample includes roughly 190,000 clones, about 9% seen only once; the top ten take approximately 1.5%. Regarding this clone: Its specificity is not known.

Despite likely unrecorded immune exposures, the donors were nominally healthy at the time of sampling. CDR3 length equals 18 residues. Germline assignment: CDR1 SEHNR and CDR2 FQNEAQ (reference sequence). With V trimmed by 4 bases and J by 2 bases, 13 bases remained unmatched. The chain has TRBV7-9 and TRBJ2-7; 11 bases map to TRBD1. This sequence was found in a woman aged 25 to 39 in good health and CMV-seropositive. Specimen: PBMCs. The DNA for the CDR3 is TGTGCCAGCAGCTCAGAAGGGACAGGGGGATCGACTGCCTACGAGCAGTACTTC. Encoded protein: CASSSEGTGGSTAYEQYF.